The clone carrying this TCR beta chain was observed at least ten times. What it binds is not known. The sample is drawn from a study of CD8 T cells in ankylosing spondylitis. Study-level points and caveats: The authors reported significant enrichment of disease-linked clones in matched ankylosing spondylitis synovial fluid. Ankylosing spondylitis blood appeared to carry a characteristic TCR beta motif of 7 or 8 highly homologous variants. CD8+ cells made up the disease-linked clones, which were relatively rare in peripheral blood.

Quantitative molecular-barcoded 5'-RACE generated the TCR beta libraries. MiXCR, run by TCRdb on the 5' RACE reads, gives a single entry per CDR3 protein. This sample carries about 42,000 distinct CDR3 sequences, about 2.5% of them seen once, and the ten largest clones take approximately 4.5%. The CDR3 runs 13 residues. Trimming shortened V by 0 bases and J by 8 bases, and 11 bases separated the two germline ends. Germline CDR1 SGDLS, CDR2 YYNGEE. The chain recombines TRBV9 with TRBJ1-2; D gene uncertain. The specimen sequenced was blood, either unsorted or a sorted T cell fraction (not recorded which). The receptor was isolated from a male donor with ankylosing spondylitis or in good health (not recorded which). This CDR3 reads CASSVDSTQGYTF. Written as DNA, the CDR3 is TGTGCCAGCAGCGTAGACTCCACCCAGGGCTACACCTTC.